One and the same sample provided the 24 T cell receptor beta chains below, sequenced in a study of blood T cells in healthy people across ages. A second PCR of roughly 7 to 11 cycles used a sample-barcoded 5' primer and a J-beta primer mix. TCRdb reanalysed the 5' RACE reads using MiXCR and keeps one entry per CDR3 protein. The sample has hundreds of thousands of distinct CDR3 sequences; around 36% are singletons. The sample comprised blood. Receptors were obtained from a man younger than 35 in good health.

This clonotype has just a few counts. V and J are TRBV27 and TRBJ2-3, with D possibly matching TRBD2 (7 bases). Germline loops: CDR1 MNHEY, CDR2 SMNVEV (reference sequence). Trimming removed 1 base from V and 3 bases from J, with 14 bases in between. The CDR3 contains 16 residues. The CDR3 is CASSLWGGGETDTQYF. In nucleotides, the CDR3 is TGTGCCAGCAGTTTATGGGGCGGGGGCGAGACAGATACGCAGTATTTT.

This clonotype was picked up many times. This sequence joins TRBV4-2 and TRBJ2-3; 9 nucleotides line up with TRBD2. Germline values: CDR1 LGHNA, CDR2 YNFKEQ. The V and J ends lost 4 bases and 5 bases, in that order; junction bases with no gene match: 10. The CDR3 length is 16 residues. CDR3 loop: CASSLLVAGEGDTQYF. The CDR3 DNA reads as TGTGCCAGCAGCCTTTTAGTAGCGGGGGAAGGAGATACGCAGTATTTT.

The chain links TRBV12-3 or TRBV12-4 to TRBJ2-5; perhaps TRBD2 as D (8 bases). The DNA end is a closer match to TRBJ2-7, so the J assignment may be wrong. The CDR3 extends over 15 amino acids. CDR3: CASSPGRGPYNEQYF. CDR3 nucleotide sequence: TGTGCCAGCAGCCCCGGGAGGGGGCCCTACAACGAGCAGTACTTC.

This clonotype was counted a few times. The rearrangement links TRBV7-2 to TRBJ1-2, with D maybe TRBD1 (6 bases). The CDR3 covers 13 residues. The germline V gene has CDR1 SGHTA and CDR2 FQGNSA. Trimming took off 4 bases at V and 7 bases at J, with 13 bases between the two ends. DNA of the CDR3: TGTGCCAGCAGCTCGGCCCAGGGGTCTGGCTACACCTTC. It translates to CASSSAQGSGYTF. The whole variable domain, remainder taken from reference TRBV7-2 and TRBJ1-2, is GAGVSQSPSNKVTEKGKDVELRCDPISGHTALYWYRQSLGQGLEFLIYFQGNSAPDKSGLPSDRFSAERTGGSVSTLTIQRTQQEDSAVYLCASSSAQGSGYTFGSGTRLTVV.

This CDR3 reads CAWLRDRVYNEQFF. The CDR3 nucleotides are TGTGCCTGGCTGCGGGACAGAGTATACAATGAGCAGTTCTTC. The J gene is TRBJ2-1, the V gene TRBV30, with a tentative D call TRBD1 (7 bases). With 5 bases removed from V and 4 bases from J, the gap between germline ends came to 15 bases. The germline V gene encodes CDR1 GTSNPN and CDR2 SVGIG (reference sequence). CDR3 length: 14 residues.

As to this clonotype: Possible read error: a much larger clone is one base away. The V gene is TRBV4-3, the J gene TRBJ2-4; D perhaps matches TRBD2 (5 bases). From germline, CDR1 is LGHNA and CDR2 YSLEER. There are 15 residues in the CDR3. CDR3 sequence (DNA): TGCGTCAGCAGCCAAGATATAGAGAATCGGGGCATTCAGTACTTC. Encoded protein: CVSSQDIENRGIQYF.

The CDR3 region has the DNA TGTGCCAGCAGCCATCCTGCGGGCGTATCGGGACTAAACCAAGAGACCCAGTACTTC. Translation gives CASSHPAGVSGLNQETQYF. The gene calls are TRBV4-2 and TRBJ2-5; 7 positions agree with TRBD2. The ends lost 3 bases at V and 0 bases at J; junction bases unmatched: 16. The CDR3 is 19 residues long. Germline V gene data show CDR1 as LGHNA and CDR2 as YNFKEQ.

This clonotype was recorded a few times. The CDR3 sequence is CSAKNDVGPYSNQPQHF. In DNA, the CDR3 is TGCAGTGCTAAAAACGATGTCGGGCCCTATAGCAATCAGCCCCAGCATTTT. The gene calls are TRBV20-1 and TRBJ1-5, with D hard to call. The CDR3 runs to 17 residues. Trimming pared 4 bases from V and 0 bases from J, leaving 19 bases between. Looked up from germline, CDR1 is DFQATT and CDR2 is SNEGSKA (reference sequence).

The chain couples TRBV7-2 to TRBJ2-7; 7 bases map to TRBD1. Germline V CDR1 and CDR2: SGHTA, FQGNSA. This CDR3 spans 13 amino acids. V shed 10 bases and J 9 bases; nucleotides not matched to a gene: 15. The DNA of the CDR3 is TGTGCCACCCAGGGACAGTCCAACAATGGGCAGTACTTC. Amino acids: CATQGQSNNGQYF.

This clonotype has only a few counts. The chain is built from TRBV20-1 and TRBJ2-3; 14 bases align to TRBD2. This CDR3 has 15 amino acids. Looked up from germline, CDR1 is DFQATT and CDR2 is SNEGSKA (reference sequence). Unmatched junction bases numbered 4, after V lost 6 bases and J lost 2 bases. The CDR3 nucleotides read TGCAGTGCCGGGACTAGCGGGGGAGACACAGATACGCAGTATTTT. Its protein product is CSAGTSGGDTDTQYF.

This clonotype was seen a few times. One end of the junction does not line up with germline, which may come from a read error. This chain uses TRBV7-7 with TRBJ1-2; 7 bases match TRBD1. This CDR3 has 14 amino acids. CDR1 SSHAT and CDR2 FNYEAQ come from the germline V gene (reference sequence). CDR3 coding DNA: TGTGCTAGCAGTCCTGCCCGGGACAGCTTTTTTCTCACCTTC. This translates into CASSPARDSFFLTF.

This clonotype occurred a few times. In nucleotides, the CDR3 is TGTGCCAGCAGCCCATTTCCGGCGGGGTCTGGCACAGATACGCAGTATTTT. Residues: CASSPFPAGSGTDTQYF. J is TRBJ2-3 and V is TRBV7-2; weak D call: TRBD2 (6 bases). The V gene's germline CDR1 is SGHTA and CDR2 FQGNSA. The CDR3 runs to 17 residues. V lost 5 bases and J lost 1, with 19 bases in between.

This clonotype was recorded a few times. J is TRBJ1-6 and V is TRBV20-1; no reliable D call. Between the trimmed V and J ends, which lost 0 bases and 7 bases, there was a span of 16 bases. Germline lookup yields CDR1 DFQATT and CDR2 SNEGSKA (reference sequence). This CDR3 is built from 16 residues. CDR3 sequence: CSARDKGLVLNSPLHF. The CDR3, as DNA: TGCAGTGCTAGAGATAAAGGACTCGTCCTCAATTCACCCCTCCACTTT.

This clonotype was seen a few times. The chain has TRBV12-3 or TRBV12-4 and TRBJ2-5; D is possibly TRBD2 (6 bases). Trimming removed 5 bases at V and 9 bases at J, with 7 bases between. The CDR3 sequence is 10 residues long. CDR3 in DNA: TGTGCCAGCAGTGGGGAGGCCCAGTACTTC. Translation: CASSGEAQYF.

The rearrangement links TRBV5-1 to TRBJ2-3; D is undetermined. Germline loops: CDR1 SGHRS, CDR2 YFSETQ. CDR3 length equals 8 residues. V was pared by 9 bases and J by 8 bases, with 4 bases between. The CDR3 nucleotides read TGCGCCATCCGTACGCAGTATTTT. Translating gives CAIRTQYF.

The chain combines TRBV12-3 or TRBV12-4 with TRBJ1-4, with 7 bases aligning to TRBD1. The length of the CDR3 is 14 residues. Germline trimming cut 5 bases from V and 7 bases from J; bases unmatched to any gene: 7. The CDR3 coding sequence is TGTGCCAGCAGTGAGACAGGGAGCATTGAAAAACTGTTTTTT. Amino acids: CASSETGSIEKLFF.

The chain links TRBV5-1 to TRBJ2-4; 7 bases map to TRBD1. V lost 7 bases and J lost 5; bases outside the gene matches: 9. The CDR3 spans 14 residues. Germline V lookup: CDR1 SGHRS, CDR2 YFSETQ. CDR3 region: CASGPGQVENIQYF. CDR3 nucleotides: TGCGCCAGCGGCCCAGGACAGGTTGAAAACATTCAGTACTTC.

V is TRBV6-5 and J is TRBJ2-5; D possibly corresponds to TRBD2 (6 bases). Trimming cost V 5 bases and J 4 bases, with 11 bases left between them. The CDR3 has 13 residues. CDR1 and CDR2 from the germline V gene are MNHEY and SVGAGI. The CDR3 DNA reads TGTGCCAGCAGTCCCTCTAGCGTAGAGACCCAGTACTTC. This gives the protein CASSPSSVETQYF.

A note on this clonotype: This clone may be a read error of a much larger clone one base away. The genes are TRBV7-3 and TRBJ2-3, with TRBD2 matching over 10 bases. Germline loops: CDR1 SGHTA, CDR2 FQGTGA. The CDR3 is made up of 15 amino acids. The CDR3 coding sequence is TGTGCCGGCAGCCTCAGCGGGGGGGCTTCAGATACGCAGTATTTT. Amino acid sequence: CAGSLSGGASDTQYF.

This clonotype was seen ten or more times. The DNA for the CDR3 is TGCAGCGTTCACCGGGACAGGGGTAACGAGCAGTACTTC. This sequence encodes CSVHRDRGNEQYF. The rearrangement uses TRBV29-1 and TRBJ2-7; 10 bases align to TRBD1. V shed 5 bases, J shed 5 bases, and the junction held 6 bases outside the gene matches. This CDR3 is 13 amino acids long. Looked up from germline, CDR1 is SQVTM and CDR2 is ANQGSEA.

CDR3 in DNA: TGTGCCAGCAGCTTAGTAGGGACTAGAGGCACAGATACGCAGTATTTT. Its translation: CASSLVGTRGTDTQYF. This chain uses TRBV7-2 with TRBJ2-3; 8 nucleotides align to TRBD2. The junction had 4 bases not matched to a gene; V was cut back by 1 base and J by 1 base. Germline V CDR1 and CDR2: SGHTA, FQGNSA. The CDR3 is made up of 16 amino acids.

This chain uses TRBV7-9 with TRBJ1-5; maybe TRBD1 (5 bases). There are 16 residues in the CDR3. CDR1 SEHNR and CDR2 FQNEAQ come from the germline V gene (reference sequence). The V gene lost 1 base and the J gene lost 0 bases, with 10 bases spanning the gap. CDR3 residues: CASSLVATDSNQPQHF. Written as DNA, the CDR3 is TGTGCCAGCAGCTTAGTCGCGACAGATAGCAATCAGCCCCAGCATTTT.

This clonotype was found many times. The rearrangement uses TRBV10-3 and TRBJ2-7; TRBD1 agrees at 7 bases. This CDR3 is 16 amino acids long. With 6 bases clipped from V and 3 bases from J, the junction kept 14 bases outside the gene matches. Germline V gene lookup returns CDR1 ENHRY and CDR2 SYGVKD. The CDR3 coding sequence is TGTGCCATCAGCGATAGGGAGCAGACAGGGAACTACGAGCAGTACTTC. Amino acids: CAISDREQTGNYEQYF.

This chain links TRBV5-1 with TRBJ2-5; 8 nucleotides agree with TRBD2. V lost 0 bases to trimming and J lost 11 bases; unmatched junction nucleotides: 12. In germline, CDR1 is SGHRS, CDR2 YFSETQ. This CDR3 has 15 amino acids. CDR3 bases: TGCGCCAGCAGCTTGGTGAGCGGGAGTGACAATGAGCAGTACTTC. It specifies CASSLVSGSDNEQYF.